This T cell receptor beta chain was sequenced for a study of T-cell reconstitution after alpha-beta-depleted transplantation in children. Researchers prepared the TCRbeta library using unique molecular identifiers, the study reports. TCRdb independently ran MiXCR on the PCR reads; one entry per CDR3 protein. The data contain 330,000 or so distinct CDR3 sequences, less than 9.5% of them seen just once; the ten biggest clones take up 8.5% to 9.5%. The CDR3 sequence is 16 residues long. In germline, CDR1 is SEHNR, CDR2 FQNEAQ (reference sequence). V gave up 4 bases and J gave up 5 bases; unmatched junction bases: 11. Overall study findings and caveats: Where some patients showed high TCRbeta diversity at day 60, it came from recipient T cells and thymic progenitors that had survived. Several hundred rapidly expanded clones from non-depleted graft cells reportedly supplied alpha-beta T cells about two months post-transplant. T-cell numbers and diversity one year post-transplant derived largely from freshly generated T cells.

As regards this clonotype: What it binds is not known.

The V gene is TRBV7-9, the J gene TRBJ2-1; TRBD1 agrees at 7 bases. Sequencing used peripheral blood, obtained 360 days after TCRalphabeta/CD19-depleted stem cell transplant. This TCR derives from a female patient aged 2-10 years who had a stem cell transplant for Fanconi anemia, so the T cells may come from the graft donor. The CDR3 loop is CASSWNLRGLDNEQFF. The CDR3 coding sequence is TGTGCCAGCAGCTGGAATCTGAGGGGGCTTGACAATGAGCAGTTCTTC.